This T cell receptor beta chain was found in a study of human CD8 memory T cell subsets. UMI-labeled 5' RACE was used, and it produced the TCR beta libraries. With the 5' RACE reads reprocessed, TCRdb shows one record per CDR3 protein and no DNA. The sample holds more than 9,000 distinct CDR3 sequences. This CDR3 is 11 amino acids long. Sequenced: CD8+ stem-like memory T cells (TSCM and TCM) sorted from PBMCs. Subset noted: stem-like memory CD8 T cells (TSTEM), CCR7+ PD-1- TIGIT-. The chain employs TRBV12-3 or TRBV12-4 and TRBJ2-2. This clonotype was obtained from a human donor in good health. CDR3 residues: CAASYTGELFF.